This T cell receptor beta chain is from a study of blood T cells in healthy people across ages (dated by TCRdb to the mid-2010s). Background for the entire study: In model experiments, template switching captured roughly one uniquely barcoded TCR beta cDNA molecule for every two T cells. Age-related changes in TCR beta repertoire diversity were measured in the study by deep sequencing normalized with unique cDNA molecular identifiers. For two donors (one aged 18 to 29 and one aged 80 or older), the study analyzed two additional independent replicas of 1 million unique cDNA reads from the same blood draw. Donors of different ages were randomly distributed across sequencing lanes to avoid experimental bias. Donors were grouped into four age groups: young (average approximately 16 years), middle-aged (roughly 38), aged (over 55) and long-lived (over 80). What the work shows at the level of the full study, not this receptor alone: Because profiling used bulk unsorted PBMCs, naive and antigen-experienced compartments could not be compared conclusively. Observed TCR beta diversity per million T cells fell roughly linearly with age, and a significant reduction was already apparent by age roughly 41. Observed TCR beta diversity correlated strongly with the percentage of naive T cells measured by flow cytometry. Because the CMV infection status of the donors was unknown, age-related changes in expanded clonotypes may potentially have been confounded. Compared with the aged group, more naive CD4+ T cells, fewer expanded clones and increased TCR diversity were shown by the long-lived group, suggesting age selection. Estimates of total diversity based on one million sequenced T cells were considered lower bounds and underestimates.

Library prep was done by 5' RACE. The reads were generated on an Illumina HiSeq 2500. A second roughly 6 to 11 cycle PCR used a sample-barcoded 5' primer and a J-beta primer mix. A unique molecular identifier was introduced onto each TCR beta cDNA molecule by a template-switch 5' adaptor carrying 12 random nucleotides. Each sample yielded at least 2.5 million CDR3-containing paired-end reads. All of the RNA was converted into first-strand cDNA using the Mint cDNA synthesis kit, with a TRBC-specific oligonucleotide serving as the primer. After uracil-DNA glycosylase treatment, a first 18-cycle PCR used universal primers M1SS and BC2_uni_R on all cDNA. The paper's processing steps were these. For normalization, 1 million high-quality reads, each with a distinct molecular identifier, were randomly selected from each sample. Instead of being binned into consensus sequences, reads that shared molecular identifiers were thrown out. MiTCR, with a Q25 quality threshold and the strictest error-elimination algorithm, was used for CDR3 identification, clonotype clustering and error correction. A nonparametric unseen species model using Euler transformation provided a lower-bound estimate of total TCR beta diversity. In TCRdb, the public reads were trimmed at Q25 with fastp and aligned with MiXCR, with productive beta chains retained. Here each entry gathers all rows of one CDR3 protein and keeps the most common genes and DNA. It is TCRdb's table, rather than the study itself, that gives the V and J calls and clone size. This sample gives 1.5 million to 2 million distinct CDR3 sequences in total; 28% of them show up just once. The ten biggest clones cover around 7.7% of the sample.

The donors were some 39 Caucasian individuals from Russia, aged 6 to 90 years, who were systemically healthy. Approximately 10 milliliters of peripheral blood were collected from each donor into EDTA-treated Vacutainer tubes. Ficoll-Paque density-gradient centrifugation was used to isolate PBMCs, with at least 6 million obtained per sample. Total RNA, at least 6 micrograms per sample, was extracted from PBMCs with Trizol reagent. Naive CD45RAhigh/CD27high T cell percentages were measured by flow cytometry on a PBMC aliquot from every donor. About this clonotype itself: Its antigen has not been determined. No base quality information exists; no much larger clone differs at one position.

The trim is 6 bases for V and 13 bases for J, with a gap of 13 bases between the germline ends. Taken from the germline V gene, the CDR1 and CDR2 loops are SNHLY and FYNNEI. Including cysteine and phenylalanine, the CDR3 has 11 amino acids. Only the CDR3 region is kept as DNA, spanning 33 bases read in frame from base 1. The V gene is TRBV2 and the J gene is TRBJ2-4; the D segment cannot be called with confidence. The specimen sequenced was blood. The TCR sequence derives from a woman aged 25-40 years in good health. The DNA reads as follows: TGTGCCAGCAGGGAAAGGGATGAGCAGTACTTC. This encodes CASRERDEQYF.